This is a list of T cell receptor beta chains from one sample in a study of tumor-infiltrating lymphocytes in oesophageal squamous cell carcinoma. TCRdb ran MiXCR on the PCR reads and lists one entry per CDR3 protein. The data show about 25,000 distinct CDR3 sequences, about 40% seen once. Sequencing was done on a sample of esophageal tumor tissue. All receptors derive from a male donor with esophageal squamous cell carcinoma. Each CDR3 is given with its conserved first and last residue. A D gene is named only where the DNA matches it firmly. The size of a clone is reported for some rows only, either as once, few or many, or as a class for expanded clones.

cdr3_length	v_call	j_call	d_call	clone_size	cdr3_aa	cdr3_nt
13	TRBV6-1	TRBJ1-5	-	many	CASTPAPNQPQHF	TGTGCCAGCACCCCCGCGCCAAATCAGCCCCAGCATTTT
14	TRBV5-1	TRBJ2-5	-	many	CASSTGRGQETQYF	TGCGCCAGCAGTACTGGCCGGGGACAAGAGACCCAGTACTTC
17	TRBV3-1	TRBJ2-5	TRBD2	-	CASSQGSGLAGQETQYF	TGTGCCAGCAGCCAAGGAAGTGGGCTAGCGGGGCAAGAGACCCAGTACTTC
15	TRBV7-2	TRBJ2-1	TRBD2	many	CASSSVAGDYNEQFF	TGTGCCAGCAGCTCCGTAGCGGGGGATTACAATGAGCAGTTCTTC
12	TRBV7-8	TRBJ2-7	TRBD1	-	CASSPQGAWQYF	TGTGCCAGCAGCCCACAGGGGGCTTGGCAGTACTTC
15	TRBV27	TRBJ2-3	TRBD2	many	CASSLSRGGTDTQYF	TGTGCCAGCAGTTTATCCCGGGGGGGCACAGATACGCAGTATTTT
16	TRBV7-3	TRBJ2-1	TRBD2	medium-sized	CASSLRAGGSYNEQFF	TGTGCCAGCAGCTTAAGAGCGGGAGGGTCCTACAATGAGCAGTTCTTC
14	TRBV7-9	TRBJ2-7	TRBD1	-	CASSPGGSSYEQYF	TGTGCCAGCAGCCCAGGGGGTAGCTCCTACGAGCAGTACTTC
15	TRBV5-1	TRBJ2-7	-	many	CASSGGGVGPYEQYF	TGCGCCAGCAGCGGGGGTGGGGTAGGGCCCTACGAGCAGTACTTC
14	TRBV27	TRBJ2-7	TRBD2	many	CASSSGTSSYEQYF	TGTGCCAGCAGTTCCGGGACTAGCTCCTACGAGCAGTACTTC
14	TRBV2	TRBJ2-3	TRBD2	-	CASRGLAPTGELYF	TGTGCCAGCAGGGGACTAGCGCCCACCGGGGAGCTGTATTTT
15	TRBV7-2	TRBJ1-6	-	-	CASSDRTGGNSPLHF	TGTGCCAGCAGCGACCGAACAGGCGGTAATTCACCCCTCCACTTC
16	TRBV2	TRBJ2-6	-	few	CASRTGGVSGANVLTF	TGTGCCAGCAGAACAGGGGGGGTCTCTGGGGCCAACGTCCTGACTTTC
15	TRBV5-1	TRBJ2-2	-	-	CASSFGDHLTGELFF	TGCGCCAGCAGCTTTGGGGACCACCTCACCGGGGAGCTGTTTTTT
11	TRBV12-3/TRBV12-4	TRBJ2-6	TRBD2	many	CASRPLTSGGF	TGTGCCAGCAGGCCTTTGACTAGCGGGGGGTTC
16	TRBV7-2	TRBJ2-7	TRBD2	-	CASSLVSRGRGHEQYF	TGTGCCAGCAGCTTAGTTAGTCGCGGGAGGGGACATGAGCAGTACTTC
13	TRBV11-3	TRBJ1-1	-	many	CASSLEMNTEAFF	TGTGCCAGCAGCCTAGAGATGAACACTGAAGCTTTCTTT
15	TRBV7-8	TRBJ2-5	TRBD2	medium-sized	CASSPPGLAKETQYF	TGTGCCAGCAGTCCCCCGGGACTAGCCAAAGAGACCCAGTACTTC
16	TRBV4-1	TRBJ2-7	TRBD1	many	CASSPRGSTGAYEQYF	TGCGCCAGCAGCCCGAGGGGGAGCACAGGGGCCTACGAGCAGTACTTC
13	TRBV28	TRBJ2-3	-	once	CASSLGGLDTQYF	TGTGCCAGCAGTTTGGGGGGATTGGATACGCAGTATTTT
14	TRBV11-1	TRBJ2-5	-	medium-sized	CASSLGGARETQYF	TGTGCCAGCAGCTTAGGTGGGGCACGGGAGACCCAGTACTTC
13	TRBV5-6	TRBJ2-5	-	many	CASSLVEGETQYF	TGTGCCAGCAGCTTGGTCGAAGGGGAGACCCAGTACTTC
15	TRBV28	TRBJ2-5	-	-	CASSPLIEVYETQYF	TGTGCCAGCAGTCCCCTAATTGAGGTCTACGAGACCCAGTACTTC
12	TRBV7-4	TRBJ2-5	-	-	CASSRGPRDEFF	TGTGCCAGCAGTCGAGGGCCGCGAGATGAGTTCTTC
15	TRBV12-3/TRBV12-4	TRBJ2-6	-	few	CASSVQGSGANVLTF	TGTGCCAGCAGTGTACAGGGATCTGGGGCCAACGTCCTGACTTTC
14	TRBV10-3	TRBJ2-3	-	-	CAIMNSDGTDTQYF	TGTGCCATCATGAACTCCGACGGCACAGATACGCAGTATTTT
17	TRBV18	TRBJ2-2	TRBD2	-	CASSPPSGTPNTGELFF	TGTGCCAGCTCACCACCTAGCGGGACCCCGAACACCGGGGAGCTGTTTTTT
14	TRBV7-7	TRBJ2-2	-	medium-sized	CASSSGRNTGELFF	TGTGCTAGCAGCTCGGGACGGAACACCGGGGAGCTGTTTTTT
15	TRBV7-7	TRBJ2-5	TRBD1	medium-sized	CASSLGDRGWETQYF	TGTGCTAGCAGCTTAGGGGACAGGGGTTGGGAGACCCAGTACTTC
13	TRBV7-9	TRBJ2-3	TRBD1	-	CASSGQGTDTQYF	TGTGCCAGCAGCGGACAGGGTACAGATACGCAGTATTTT
15	TRBV2	TRBJ2-7	TRBD2	many	CASTRAAGVIGEQYF	TGTGCCAGCACCCGCGCAGCGGGGGTGATAGGCGAGCAGTACTTC
13	TRBV6-1	TRBJ1-1	-	once	CASTWDTNTEAFF	TGTGCCAGCACCTGGGACACCAACACTGAAGCTTTCTTT
14	TRBV6-1	TRBJ1-4	TRBD1	many	CASRQGPTNEKLFF	TGTGCCAGCAGACAGGGGCCAACTAATGAAAAACTGTTTTTT
17	TRBV7-8	TRBJ2-3	-	medium-sized	CASSLLQLGGASDTQYF	TGTGCCAGCAGCCTACTTCAACTAGGGGGAGCCTCAGATACGCAGTATTTT
16	TRBV5-4	TRBJ2-7	TRBD2	-	CASSSFLAGGPHEQYF	TGTGCCAGCAGCTCATTTCTAGCGGGGGGGCCCCACGAGCAGTACTTC
13	TRBV12-3/TRBV12-4	TRBJ2-1	-	-	CASSFGVGETQFF	TGTGCCAGCAGTTTCGGTGTCGGGGAGACCCAGTTCTTC
18	TRBV6-1	TRBJ1-5	-	-	CASSEGIRVPYSNQPQHF	TGTGCCAGCAGTGAAGGTATAAGGGTCCCCTATAGCAATCAGCCCCAGCATTTT
15	TRBV5-1	TRBJ2-1	-	few	CASSPGDSRDNEQFF	TGCGCCAGCAGCCCCGGAGATTCCCGGGACAATGAGCAGTTCTTC